A selection of T cell receptor beta chains follows, all from one sample in a study of glioma-infiltrating T cells after dendritic cell vaccination. Assay used: immunoSEQ multiplex PCR; TCRdb lists only in-frame clones, some missing. The repertoire holds tens of thousands of clones, 81% seen once, with 7.9% in the top ten. Sample: blood, taken before dendritic cell vaccination. Every receptor here comes from a human donor with glioblastoma. Each CDR3 is given with its conserved first and last residue. Each record gives: V gene, clone size, J gene, D gene, CDR3 DNA, CDR3 protein. The D gene is left open where the match is weak. Some rows mark clone size as missing; the rest say once, few, many or name a class of expanded clone.

TRBV6-4	-	TRBJ2-6	-	TGTGCCAGCAGTGACGACTTCTCTGGGGCCAACGTCCTGACTTTC	CASSDDFSGANVLTF
TRBV4-2	-	TRBJ2-7	TRBD2	TGTGCCAGCAGCGGGACTAGCGGGTCCTACGAGCAGTACTTC	CASSGTSGSYEQYF
TRBV6-4	-	TRBJ1-5	TRBD1	TGTGCCAGCACTGGACAGGGGAGGTATCAGCCCCAGCATTTT	CASTGQGRYQPQHF
TRBV30	-	TRBJ2-5	TRBD2	TGTGCCCGGGGGGGCGGGGATCAGGAGACCCAGTACTTC	CARGGGDQETQYF
TRBV4-2	many	TRBJ2-3	-	TGTGCCAGCAGCCCCTCGGAGCGCACAGATACGCAGTATTTT	CASSPSERTDTQYF
TRBV2	-	TRBJ1-1	-	TGTGCCAGCAGTGAAGATGGGGCGGCGAACACTGAAGCTTTCTTT	CASSEDGAANTEAFF
TRBV7-7	-	TRBJ2-3	TRBD1	TGTGCCAGCAGCCCGCTTGACAGGGGAAGCACAGATACGCAGTATTTT	CASSPLDRGSTDTQYF
TRBV19	-	TRBJ2-6	-	TGTGCCAGTAGAACAGGACGCTCTGGGGCCAACGTCCTGACTTTC	CASRTGRSGANVLTF
TRBV18	-	TRBJ2-3	-	TGTGCCAGCTCGTCAACTAGCACAGATACGCAGTATTTT	CASSSTSTDTQYF
TRBV4-2	many	TRBJ1-2	-	TGTGCCAGCAGCCAACCTCACCAGGCCTACAGCTATGGCTACACCTTC	CASSQPHQAYSYGYTF
TRBV2	once	TRBJ2-6	TRBD1	TGTGCCAGCAGGAGAGACAGGGCTGGGGCCAACGTCCTGACTTTC	CASRRDRAGANVLTF
TRBV18	-	TRBJ2-7	-	TGTGCCAGCTCACCAGAGGGAGTCGGCGGGGAGCAGTACTTC	CASSPEGVGGEQYF
TRBV7-2	-	TRBJ2-1	TRBD2	TGTGCCAGCAGCCCGGATGGTGGGCCTAGCGGGGTAGCTGAGCAGTTCTTC	CASSPDGGPSGVAEQFF
TRBV5-6	once	TRBJ1-2	-	TGTGCCAGCAGCTTGGCCCTCGGGACTTCTAACTATGGCTACACCTTC	CASSLALGTSNYGYTF
TRBV7-9	-	TRBJ2-1	-	TGTGCCAGCAGCTTAACCACTAGTTTTAATGAGCAGTTCTTC	CASSLTTSFNEQFF
TRBV4-3	-	TRBJ2-3	-	TGCGCCAGCAGCCAAGATCAGGGTTTTACGCAGTATTTT	CASSQDQGFTQYF
TRBV7-9	-	TRBJ2-7	TRBD1	TGTGCCAGCAGCTCGACAGGGGGGTCCTACGAGCAGTACTTC	CASSSTGGSYEQYF
TRBV5-1	once	TRBJ2-7	TRBD1	TGCGCCAGCAGCTTGGGGGACAGGGTGCCCTACGAGCAGTACTTC	CASSLGDRVPYEQYF
TRBV9	-	TRBJ2-1	-	TGTGCCAGCAGCGCCGAGACAGAAAATGAGCAGTTCTTC	CASSAETENEQFF
TRBV5-1	-	TRBJ2-7	TRBD1	TGCGCCAGCAGCCAGACCTTCGGGACAGGGTTTCACGAGCAGTACTTC	CASSQTFGTGFHEQYF
TRBV7-2	-	TRBJ2-5	TRBD1	TGTGCCAGCAGCTCCAGGACAGGGGGCGCGGAGACCCAGTACTTC	CASSSRTGGAETQYF
TRBV6-1	-	TRBJ2-3	-	TGTGCTACTGGGAGGAGAACGGGAGATACGCAGTATTTT	CATGRRTGDTQYF
TRBV27	-	TRBJ2-5	-	TGTGCCAGCAGTTTATCATGGCGGTTTCAAGAGACCCAGTACTTC	CASSLSWRFQETQYF
TRBV10-3	-	TRBJ1-1	TRBD1	TGTGCCATCAGCGATGACGGGACAGGGTGGACTGAAGCTTTCTTT	CAISDDGTGWTEAFF
TRBV2	few	TRBJ2-1	TRBD1	TGTGCCACCAACCTACAGGGGGCCAGCTCCTACAATGAGCAGTTCTTC	CATNLQGASSYNEQFF
TRBV15	-	TRBJ2-5	TRBD2	TGTGCCACCAGCAGAGGTAGCGGGGGGGCCTTAGAGACCCAGTACTTC	CATSRGSGGALETQYF
TRBV6-1	-	TRBJ1-2	-	TGTGCCAGCAGCCCCGGGGAACAAAGAGGGTACACCTTC	CASSPGEQRGYTF
TRBV15	-	TRBJ1-5	-	TGTGCCACCAGCAGTCTCAGGCAGCCCCAGCATTTT	CATSSLRQPQHF
TRBV5-8	-	TRBJ2-1	-	TGTGCCAGCAGCTTAAATTCAGGACTCGACTACAATGAGCAGTTCTTC	CASSLNSGLDYNEQFF
TRBV10-3	-	TRBJ1-2	TRBD1	TGTGCCATCAGCGTGGGACAGACCTATGGCTACACCTTC	CAISVGQTYGYTF
TRBV5-1	-	TRBJ2-2	TRBD2	TGCGCCAGCAGCTCCAGACTAGCGGGGGCCTACACCGGGGAGCTGTTTTTT	CASSSRLAGAYTGELFF
TRBV6-5	-	TRBJ2-5	TRBD1	TGTGCCAGCAGTTACGCTAAAGGGACAGCCCAAGAGACCCAGTACTTC	CASSYAKGTAQETQYF
TRBV7-2	-	TRBJ2-1	TRBD2	TGTGCCAGCAGCTTAATAGCGGGGGGTCGGTACAATGAGCAGTTCTTC	CASSLIAGGRYNEQFF
TRBV6-6	-	TRBJ2-7	-	TGTGCCAGCAGTTTCCCGTACGGTCTCACCGAGCAGTACTTC	CASSFPYGLTEQYF
TRBV19	once	TRBJ1-1	-	TGTGCCAGTAGTAGAAGTCAGGGTGAAGCTTTCTTT	CASSRSQGEAFF
TRBV6-1	-	TRBJ2-4	-	TGTGCCAGCAGCTCCAAAAACATTCAGTACTTC	CASSSKNIQYF
TRBV2	once	TRBJ1-2	-	TGTGCCAGCAGTGAAGGGAAGGGGACACCCTTC	CASSEGKGTPF
TRBV19	-	TRBJ1-5	-	TGTGCCAGTAGTACGTTCGTACAGGGCCTAAGGGAGCCCCAGCATTTT	CASSTFVQGLREPQHF
TRBV19	-	TRBJ2-3	-	TGTGCCAGTAGACAGGACAAACGCCCCACAGATACGCAGTATTTT	CASRQDKRPTDTQYF
TRBV7-3	-	TRBJ1-1	TRBD1	TGTGCCAGCAGCCAACAGGGGGGGAACACTGAAGCTTTCTTT	CASSQQGGNTEAFF
TRBV6-5	-	TRBJ2-3	-	TGTGCCAGCAGTCTCTTACAAGCGGATACGCAGTATTTT	CASSLLQADTQYF
TRBV4-1	-	TRBJ2-2	-	TGCGCCAGCAGCCAAGAAAGGGGAAGCGGGGAGCTGTTTTTT	CASSQERGSGELFF
TRBV6-6	few	TRBJ1-3	-	TGTGCCAGCAGTTGGGCGCTCCCCTCTGGAAACACCATATATTTT	CASSWALPSGNTIYF
TRBV5-1	-	TRBJ2-7	-	TGCGCCAGCAGCCCCCGGGCGGGGGCTGCCTACGAGCAGTACTTC	CASSPRAGAAYEQYF
TRBV29-1	-	TRBJ2-3	-	TGCAGCGTTGATTCCAGGGGAGGCACAGATACGCAGTATTTT	CSVDSRGGTDTQYF
TRBV7-2	once	TRBJ1-2	-	TGTGCCAGCAGCCCCGTAGGTTTTAATTCCGGGGACTATGGCTACACCTTC	CASSPVGFNSGDYGYTF
TRBV19	once	TRBJ1-5	-	TGTGCCAGTAGTCCACGGGAGTTGGGTAGCAATCAGCCCCAGCATTTT	CASSPRELGSNQPQHF
TRBV19	-	TRBJ1-1	-	TGTGCCAGTAGTGTGGCAGTAAACACTGAAGCTTTCTTT	CASSVAVNTEAFF
TRBV2	-	TRBJ2-5	-	TGTGCCAGCAGTGGCGTAGGAGGGAATCTGTACCAAGAGACCCAGTACTTC	CASSGVGGNLYQETQYF
TRBV6-1	-	TRBJ1-2	-	TGTGCCAGCAGTGAAGTTCTGGAGAACTATGGCTACACCTTC	CASSEVLENYGYTF
TRBV11-2	-	TRBJ2-3	-	TGTGCCAGCGTCTCTCTGGCGGGAACAGATACGCAGTATTTT	CASVSLAGTDTQYF
TRBV2	once	TRBJ2-7	-	TGTGCCAGCAGTGTGCTTGGGCCCGTCGAGCAGTACTTC	CASSVLGPVEQYF
TRBV2	-	TRBJ1-2	TRBD1	TGTGCCAGCAGTACCGGGACAGAAGACTATGGCTACACCTTC	CASSTGTEDYGYTF
TRBV5-1	-	TRBJ1-4	-	TGCGCCAGCAGCTACGGACCGGGACTGATTAATGAAAAACTGTTTTTT	CASSYGPGLINEKLFF
TRBV7-2	-	TRBJ2-3	-	TGTGCCAGCAGCCCCCTCCGAGATACGCAGTATTTT	CASSPLRDTQYF
TRBV7-8	-	TRBJ1-1	TRBD1	TGTGCCAGCAGCCCAGGGACAGGGAAGGGCAACACTGAAGCTTTCTTT	CASSPGTGKGNTEAFF